These T cell receptor beta chains were read from a single sample in a study of T cells in Graves' hyperthyroidism and ophthalmopathy. TCRdb fed the multiplex PCR reads into MiXCR, producing one record per CDR3 protein. The table includes approximately 600,000 distinct CDR3 sequences, approximately 14% detected once. The sequenced sample was blood. These receptors were taken from a woman in her 30s with Graves' hyperthyroidism that later progressed to Graves' ophthalmopathy. The CDR3 runs from the conserved cysteine through the conserved F or W. A D gene is named only where the DNA matches it firmly. The listing skips clone size in some rows; elsewhere it reads once, few, many or a size class.

d_gene	v_gene	abundance	len	j_gene	CDR3aa	CDR3nt
TRBD2	TRBV20-1	.	14	TRBJ2-7	CSAPRLAGDYEQYF	TGCAGTGCGCCAAGACTAGCGGGAGACTACGAGCAGTACTTC
.	TRBV29-1	.	12	TRBJ1-2	CSVGFQGSGYTF	TGCAGCGTTGGATTTCAGGGATCTGGCTACACCTTC
TRBD1	TRBV6-1	many	16	TRBJ1-1	CASSGGGRGGNTEAFF	TGTGCCAGCAGTGGAGGGGGCAGGGGGGGTAACACTGAAGCTTTCTTT
.	TRBV6-2/TRBV6-3	many	15	TRBJ1-1	CASRTPSFRGAEAFF	TGTGCCAGCAGGACTCCTTCCTTCCGGGGGGCTGAAGCTTTCTTT
.	TRBV6-2/TRBV6-3	.	14	TRBJ2-7	CASSVNRAGYEQYF	TGTGCCAGCAGTGTTAACAGGGCCGGTTACGAGCAGTACTTC
.	TRBV25-1	.	12	TRBJ2-7	CASSEGLAGQYF	TGTGCCAGCAGTGAAGGGCTAGCCGGGCAGTACTTC
.	TRBV3-1	.	13	TRBJ2-1	CASSLEASNEQFF	TGTGCCAGCAGCCTCGAGGCCTCCAATGAGCAGTTCTTC
.	TRBV6-2/TRBV6-3	many	16	TRBJ1-5	CASRASDGGSNQPQHF	TGTGCCAGCAGGGCCTCGGATGGCGGTTCCAATCAGCCCCAGCATTTT
.	TRBV27	many	16	TRBJ2-3	CASSLSGLLLTDTQYF	TGTGCCAGCAGTTTATCGGGACTTCTCCTCACAGATACGCAGTATTTT
.	TRBV5-4	many	15	TRBJ2-3	CASSSRATSTDTQYF	TGTGCCAGCAGCTCTAGGGCGACTAGCACAGATACGCAGTATTTT
.	TRBV12-3/TRBV12-4	many	15	TRBJ2-7	CASSLEAGGVSEQYF	TGTGCCAGCAGTTTAGAGGCAGGGGGGGTGTCCGAGCAGTACTTC
TRBD2	TRBV5-4	.	15	TRBJ2-3	CASSWTSGLTDTQYF	TGTGCCAGCAGCTGGACTAGCGGACTTACAGATACGCAGTATTTT
.	TRBV19	few	15	TRBJ2-2	CASSIWGVNTGELFF	TGTGCCAGTAGTATTTGGGGGGTGAACACCGGGGAGCTGTTTTTT
TRBD1	TRBV6-2/TRBV6-3	few	21	TRBJ1-4	CASSYSPPDRGEPTTNEKLFF	TGTGCCAGCAGTTACTCCCCGCCGGACAGGGGCGAACCGACAACTAATGAAAAACTGTTTTTT
TRBD1	TRBV20-1	.	16	TRBJ1-2	CSARDLEGQSDYGYTF	TGCAGTGCTAGAGATCTCGAGGGACAGTCTGACTATGGCTACACCTTC
.	TRBV29-1	many	13	TRBJ1-1	CSVRTSRNTEAFF	TGCAGCGTTCGGACAAGCCGCAACACTGAAGCTTTCTTT
.	TRBV6-1	many	13	TRBJ2-2	CASSEASSGELFF	TGTGCCAGCAGTGAAGCTTCGTCCGGGGAGCTGTTTTTT
TRBD1	TRBV7-2	many	15	TRBJ2-5	CASSPGQGEGETQYF	TGTGCCAGCAGCCCGGGACAGGGGGAGGGCGAGACCCAGTACTTC
.	TRBV7-9	few	17	TRBJ2-2	CASSSLGGSSLTGELFF	TGTGCCAGCAGCTCCCTCGGAGGGTCTTCATTAACCGGGGAGCTGTTTTTT
.	TRBV7-9	many	14	TRBJ2-5	CASSFARNQETQYF	TGTGCCAGCAGCTTTGCCAGGAACCAAGAGACCCAGTACTTC
.	TRBV28	many	15	TRBJ1-1	CASSSHGGENTEAFF	TGTGCCAGCAGTTCCCACGGGGGGGAGAACACTGAAGCTTTCTTT
TRBD1	TRBV28	many	14	TRBJ2-1	CASSSGTVHNEQFF	TGTGCCAGCAGCTCCGGGACAGTTCACAATGAGCAGTTCTTC
TRBD2	TRBV7-9	.	20	TRBJ2-7	CASSLSRGVAGPSTTYEQYF	TGTGCCAGCAGCTTATCAAGAGGGGTAGCGGGACCGTCAACCACCTACGAGCAGTACTTC
.	TRBV6-1	many	14	TRBJ2-2	CASSARTPSGELFF	TGTGCCAGCAGTGCTCGGACCCCTTCCGGGGAGCTGTTTTTT
.	TRBV2	many	14	TRBJ2-4	CASSPYRDKNIQYF	TGTGCCAGCAGTCCCTACCGGGACAAAAACATTCAGTACTTC